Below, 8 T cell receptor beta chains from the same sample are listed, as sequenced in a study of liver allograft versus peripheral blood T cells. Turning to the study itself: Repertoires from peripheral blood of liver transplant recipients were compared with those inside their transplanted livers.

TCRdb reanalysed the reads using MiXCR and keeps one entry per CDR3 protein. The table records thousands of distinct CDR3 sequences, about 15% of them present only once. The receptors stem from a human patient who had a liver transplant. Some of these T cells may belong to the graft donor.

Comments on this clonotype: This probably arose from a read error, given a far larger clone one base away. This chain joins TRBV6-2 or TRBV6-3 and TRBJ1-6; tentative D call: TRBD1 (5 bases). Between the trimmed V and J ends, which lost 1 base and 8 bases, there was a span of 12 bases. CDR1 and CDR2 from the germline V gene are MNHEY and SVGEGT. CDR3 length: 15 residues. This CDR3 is CASSYWTSVDSPLHF. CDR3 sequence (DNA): TGTGCCAGCAGTTACTGGACATCTGTTGATTCACCCCTCCACTTT.

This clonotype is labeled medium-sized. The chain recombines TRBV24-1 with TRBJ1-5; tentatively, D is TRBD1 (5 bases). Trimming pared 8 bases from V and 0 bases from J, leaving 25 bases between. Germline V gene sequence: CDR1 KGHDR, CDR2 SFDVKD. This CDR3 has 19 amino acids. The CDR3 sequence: CATISLLSGGRVSNQPQHF. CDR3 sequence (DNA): TGTGCCACCATTTCCCTTTTAAGTGGGGGAAGGGTTAGCAATCAGCCCCAGCATTTT.

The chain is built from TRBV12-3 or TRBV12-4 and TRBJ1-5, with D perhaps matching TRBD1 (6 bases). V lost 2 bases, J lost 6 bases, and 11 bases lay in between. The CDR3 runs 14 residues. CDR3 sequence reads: CASSLTGRSQPQHF. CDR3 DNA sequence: TGTGCCAGCAGTTTAACAGGGCGTAGTCAGCCCCAGCATTTT.

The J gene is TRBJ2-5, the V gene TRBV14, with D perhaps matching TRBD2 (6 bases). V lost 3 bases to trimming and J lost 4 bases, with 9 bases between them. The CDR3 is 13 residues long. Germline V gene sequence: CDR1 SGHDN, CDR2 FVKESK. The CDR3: CASSHVGGETQYF. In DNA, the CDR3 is TGTGCCAGCAGCCATGTCGGGGGAGAGACCCAGTACTTC.

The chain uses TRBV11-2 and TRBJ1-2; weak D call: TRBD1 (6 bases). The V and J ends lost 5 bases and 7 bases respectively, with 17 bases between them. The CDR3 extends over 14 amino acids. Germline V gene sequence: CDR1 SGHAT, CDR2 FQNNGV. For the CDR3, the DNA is TGTGCCAGCAGCCCCCGGGGGGCCTTGGGTGGCTACACCTTC. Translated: CASSPRGALGGYTF.

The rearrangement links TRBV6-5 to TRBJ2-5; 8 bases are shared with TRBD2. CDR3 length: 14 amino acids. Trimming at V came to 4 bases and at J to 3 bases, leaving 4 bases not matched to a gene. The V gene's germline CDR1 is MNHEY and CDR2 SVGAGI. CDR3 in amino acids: CASSFLAGKETQYF. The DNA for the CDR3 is TGTGCCAGCAGTTTCTTAGCGGGGAAAGAGACCCAGTACTTC.

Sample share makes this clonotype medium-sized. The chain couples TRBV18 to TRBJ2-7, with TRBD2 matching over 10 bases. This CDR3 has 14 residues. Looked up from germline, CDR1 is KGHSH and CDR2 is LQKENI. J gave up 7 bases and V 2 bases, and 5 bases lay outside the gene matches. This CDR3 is CASSPGLAGVEQYF. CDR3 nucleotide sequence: TGTGCCAGCTCACCAGGCCTAGCGGGGGTTGAGCAGTACTTC.

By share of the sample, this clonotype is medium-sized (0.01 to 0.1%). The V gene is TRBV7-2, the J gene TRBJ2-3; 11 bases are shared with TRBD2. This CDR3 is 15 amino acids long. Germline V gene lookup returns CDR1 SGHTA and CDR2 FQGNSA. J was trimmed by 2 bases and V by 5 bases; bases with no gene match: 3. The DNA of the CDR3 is TGTGCCAGCAGCCCGGGACTAGCGGACACAGATACGCAGTATTTT. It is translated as CASSPGLADTDTQYF.